Described below is a single T cell receptor beta chain sequence and its context. Its antigen is not known. A much larger clone differs from this one at a single base, so this may be a read error. The sample belongs to a study of T cells in Graves' hyperthyroidism and ophthalmopathy. Study-level background: Blood from the periphery was taken at initial diagnosis, before any treatment. Study-level points and caveats: The model identified upcoming ophthalmopathy a median around 7.1 months ahead of onset.

The CDR3 consists of 14 residues. Deletions cut 1 base from V and 1 base from J, with 7 bases between. Per the germline V gene, CDR1 is SGHDN and CDR2 is FVKESK. From RNA transcripts, TCR beta CDR3 regions were amplified. The primer set for the first-round RT-PCR of the TCR CDR3 was HTBI. TCRdb itself ran the multiplex PCR reads through MiXCR, one entry per CDR3 protein. This table has about 620,000 distinct CDR3 sequences, about 16% appearing once. Pregnant or lactating patients were excluded, as were those with uncontrolled infection or other autoimmune disease. The receptor's source is a woman in her thirties with Graves' hyperthyroidism. The chain couples TRBV14 to TRBJ1-1; D gene unclear. Sequencing was carried out using blood. The CDR3 sequence is CASSQVWGNTEAFF. In DNA form, the CDR3 reads TGTGCCAGCAGCCAAGTGTGGGGGAACACTGAAGCTTTCTTT.